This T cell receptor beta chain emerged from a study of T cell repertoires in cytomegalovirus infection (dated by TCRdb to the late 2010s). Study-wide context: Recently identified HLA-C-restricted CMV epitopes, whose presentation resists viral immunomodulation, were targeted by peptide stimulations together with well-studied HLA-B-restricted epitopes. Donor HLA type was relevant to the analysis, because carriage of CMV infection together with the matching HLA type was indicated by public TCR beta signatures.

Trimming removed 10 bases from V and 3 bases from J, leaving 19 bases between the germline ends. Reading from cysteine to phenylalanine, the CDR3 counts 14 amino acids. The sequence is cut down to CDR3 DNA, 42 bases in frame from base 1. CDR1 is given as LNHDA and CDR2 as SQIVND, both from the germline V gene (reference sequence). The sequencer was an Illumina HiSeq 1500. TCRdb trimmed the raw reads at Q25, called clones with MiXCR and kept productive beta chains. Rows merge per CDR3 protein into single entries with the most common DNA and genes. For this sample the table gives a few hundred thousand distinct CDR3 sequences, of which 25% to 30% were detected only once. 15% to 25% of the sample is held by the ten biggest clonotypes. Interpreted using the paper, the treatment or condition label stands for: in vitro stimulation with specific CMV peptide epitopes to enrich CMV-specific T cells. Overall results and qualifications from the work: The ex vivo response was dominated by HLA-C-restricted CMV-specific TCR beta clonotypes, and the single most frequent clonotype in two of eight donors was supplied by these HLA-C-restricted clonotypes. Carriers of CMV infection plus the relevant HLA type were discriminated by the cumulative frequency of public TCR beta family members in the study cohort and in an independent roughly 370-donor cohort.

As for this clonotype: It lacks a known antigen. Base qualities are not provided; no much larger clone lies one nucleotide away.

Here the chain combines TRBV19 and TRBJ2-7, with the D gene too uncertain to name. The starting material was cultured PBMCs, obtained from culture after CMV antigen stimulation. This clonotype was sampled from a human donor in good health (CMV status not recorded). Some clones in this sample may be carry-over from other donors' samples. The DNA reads TGTGCCACCGCAGTGACGCCGAGCGTCTACGAGCAGTACTTC. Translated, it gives CATAVTPSVYEQYF.